The 11 T cell receptor beta chains given below trace back to one sample, sequenced in a study of shared clonotypes between healthy human individuals. Cells designated naive CD8 were CD45RO-negative and were positively selected for CCR7, with terminally differentiated effector memory CD45RA+ cells excluded. Using immunoSEQ multiplex PCR, the repertoire was profiled, and TCRdb retains in-frame clones only, with some absent. The sample contains just over 2,000,000 clones, about 95% of which appear only once. Sequencing was performed on naive CD8+ T cells sorted from blood. The receptors derive from a man younger than 35 in good health.

The chain uses TRBV4-1 and TRBJ2-1; TRBD1 might be the D (6 bases). Germline V gene sequence: CDR1 MGHRA, CDR2 YSYEKL. The CDR3 is 16 amino acids. V was cut by 1 base and J by 2 bases, with 12 bases left in between. CDR3 residues: CASSQGSQGPYNEQFF. In DNA, the CDR3 is TGCGCCAGCAGCCAAGGTAGTCAGGGGCCCTACAATGAGCAGTTCTTC.

CDR3 DNA: TGTGCCAGCAGTTTTCTAGCGGGAGCTGAAAATGAGCAGTTCTTC. Translated: CASSFLAGAENEQFF. V and J are TRBV6-6 and TRBJ2-1; 10 positions match TRBD2. The CDR3 is 15 residues long. The V and J ends lost 4 bases and 7 bases, in that order; junction bases with no gene match: 7. Per germline, CDR1 MNHNY and CDR2 SVGAGI (reference sequence).

The count of this clone is one. CDR3 DNA sequence: TGTGCCAGCAGTGAGACAGGGGCTCTTAATGAAAAACTGTTTTTT. Protein product: CASSETGALNEKLFF. The V and J genes are TRBV6-1 and TRBJ1-4; TRBD1 matches at 8 bases. Trimming at V came to 3 bases and at J to 4 bases, leaving 4 bases not matched to a gene. The CDR3 totals 15 residues. Germline values: CDR1 MNHNS, CDR2 SASEGT.

This clone was counted only a few times. The chain combines TRBV5-6 with TRBJ1-2; no firm D call. Germline lookup yields CDR1 SGHDT and CDR2 YYEEEE. V shed 4 bases and J shed 1 base, with 8 bases lying between them. The CDR3 has 13 amino acids. The CDR3 region is CASSQDGNYGYTF. The CDR3 nucleotides are TGTGCCAGCAGCCAGGACGGTAACTATGGCTACACCTTC.

The chain carries TRBV6-5 and TRBJ1-1; D may be TRBD1 (6 bases). Germline V gene sequence: CDR1 MNHEY, CDR2 SVGAGI. The CDR3 contains 15 residues. V lost 0 bases and J 6 bases, leaving 14 bases between the germline ends. The CDR3 DNA sequence: TGTGCCAGCAGTTACTCGGCTGAGGGGGTGGCTGAAGCTTTCTTT. This translates into CASSYSAEGVAEAFF.

This chain uses TRBV5-1 with TRBJ1-1; no reliable D call. Germline values: CDR1 SGHRS, CDR2 YFSETQ. Trimming pared 2 bases from V and 1 base from J, leaving 3 bases between. This CDR3 has 12 residues. The CDR3 loop is CASSFGNTEAFF. The CDR3 DNA is TGCGCCAGCAGCTTCGGGAACACTGAAGCTTTCTTT.

On this clone: The same CDR3 also results from other DNA sequences found in this sample. V and J are TRBV27 and TRBJ2-7; 8 bases match TRBD1. Germline CDR1 is MNHEY and CDR2 is SMNVEV (reference sequence). J gave up 5 bases and V 5 bases, and 8 bases lay outside the gene matches. The CDR3 is 14 amino acids. This CDR3 is CASSPRTGIHEQYF. DNA for the CDR3: TGTGCCAGCAGTCCCCGGACAGGGATCCACGAGCAGTACTTC.

As for this clone: It may be a read error: a sequence one base away is much more abundant. The genes are TRBV7-9 and TRBJ2-2; no firm D call. V was pared by 5 bases and J by 1 base, with 2 bases between. Germline CDR1 reads SEHNR; CDR2 reads FQNEAQ (reference sequence). The CDR3 runs to 12 residues. The CDR3 reads CASSVNTGELFF. The CDR3, as DNA: TGTGCCAGCAGCGTGAACACCGGGGAGCTGTTTTTT. The entire variable domain, with the rest obtained from reference TRBV7-9 and TRBJ2-2, is as follows: DTGVSQNPRHKITKRGQNVTFRCDPISEHNRLYWYRQTLGQGPEFLTYFQNEAQLEKSRLLSDRFSAERPKGSFSTLEIQRTEQGDSAMYLCASSVNTGELFFGEGSRLTVL.

The chain has TRBV19 and TRBJ2-7; TRBD1 matches at 7 bases. CDR3 size: 14 residues. V lost 3 bases and J lost 2; bases outside the gene matches: 4. Germline loops: CDR1 LNHDA, CDR2 SQIVND (reference sequence). CDR3 nucleotide sequence: TGTGCCAGTAGTATTACGACAGGGACCTACGAGCAGTACTTC. It is translated as CASSITTGTYEQYF.

This clone was detected once. The chain employs TRBV19 and TRBJ2-4; 8 bases fit TRBD1. Germline CDR1 and CDR2: LNHDA and SQIVND (reference sequence). The CDR3 totals 15 residues. The ends lost 5 bases at V and 0 bases at J; junction bases unmatched: 3. The CDR3 bases are TGTGCCAGTAGTGACAGGGGCGGAGCCAAAAACATTCAGTACTTC. Its protein product is CASSDRGGAKNIQYF.

The V and J genes are TRBV6-6 and TRBJ2-7, with 9 bases lining up with TRBD1. The CDR3 sequence is 15 residues long. Per germline, CDR1 MNHNY and CDR2 SVGAGI (reference sequence). V shed 0 bases, J shed 3 bases, and the junction held 3 bases outside the gene matches. The CDR3 region has the DNA TGTGCCAGCAGTTACTCCGACAGGGGGAGCTACGAGCAGTACTTC. Its protein product is CASSYSDRGSYEQYF.